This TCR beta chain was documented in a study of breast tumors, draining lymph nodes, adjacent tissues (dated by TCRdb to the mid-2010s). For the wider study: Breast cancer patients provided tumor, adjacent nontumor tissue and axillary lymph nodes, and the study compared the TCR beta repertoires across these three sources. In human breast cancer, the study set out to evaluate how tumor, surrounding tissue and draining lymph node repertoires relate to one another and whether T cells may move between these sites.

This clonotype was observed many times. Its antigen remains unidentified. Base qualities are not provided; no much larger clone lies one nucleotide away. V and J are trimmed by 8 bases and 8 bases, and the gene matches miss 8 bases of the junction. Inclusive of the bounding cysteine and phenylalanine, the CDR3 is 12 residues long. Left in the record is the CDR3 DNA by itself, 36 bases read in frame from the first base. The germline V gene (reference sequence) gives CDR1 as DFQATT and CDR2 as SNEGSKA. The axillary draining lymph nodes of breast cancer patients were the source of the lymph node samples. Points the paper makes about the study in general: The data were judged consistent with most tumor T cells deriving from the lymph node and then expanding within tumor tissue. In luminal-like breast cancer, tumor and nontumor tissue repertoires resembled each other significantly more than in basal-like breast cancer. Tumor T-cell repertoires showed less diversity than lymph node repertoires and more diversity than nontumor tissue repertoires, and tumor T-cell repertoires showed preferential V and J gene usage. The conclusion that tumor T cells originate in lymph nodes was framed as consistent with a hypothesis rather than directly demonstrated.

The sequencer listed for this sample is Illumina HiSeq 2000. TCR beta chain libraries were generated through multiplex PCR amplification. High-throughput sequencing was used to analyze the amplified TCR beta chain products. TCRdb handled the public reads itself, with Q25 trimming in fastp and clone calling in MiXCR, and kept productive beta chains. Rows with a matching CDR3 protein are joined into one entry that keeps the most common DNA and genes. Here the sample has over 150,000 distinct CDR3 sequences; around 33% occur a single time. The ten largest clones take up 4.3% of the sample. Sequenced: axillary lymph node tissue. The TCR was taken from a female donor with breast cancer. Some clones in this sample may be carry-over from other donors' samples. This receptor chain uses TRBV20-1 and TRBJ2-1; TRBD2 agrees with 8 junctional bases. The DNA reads TGCAGTTTTAGCGGGGTTTCTCATGAGCAGTTCTTC. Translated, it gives CSFSGVSHEQFF.